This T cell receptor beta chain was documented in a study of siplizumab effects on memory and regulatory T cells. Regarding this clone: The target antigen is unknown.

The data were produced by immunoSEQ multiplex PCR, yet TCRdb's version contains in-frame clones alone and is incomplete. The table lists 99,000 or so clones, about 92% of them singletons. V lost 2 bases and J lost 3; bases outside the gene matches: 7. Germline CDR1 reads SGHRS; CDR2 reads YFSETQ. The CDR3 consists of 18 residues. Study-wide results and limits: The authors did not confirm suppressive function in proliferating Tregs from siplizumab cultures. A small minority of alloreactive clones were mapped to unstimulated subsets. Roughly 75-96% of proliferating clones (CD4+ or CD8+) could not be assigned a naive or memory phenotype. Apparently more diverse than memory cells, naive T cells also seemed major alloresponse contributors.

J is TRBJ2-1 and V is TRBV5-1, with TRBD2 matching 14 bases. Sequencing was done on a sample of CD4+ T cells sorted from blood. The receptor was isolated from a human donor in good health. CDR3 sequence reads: CASSFPAGTSGSYNEQFF. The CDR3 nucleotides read TGCGCCAGCAGCTTCCCCGCCGGGACTAGCGGGAGCTACAATGAGCAGTTCTTC.